A single sample gave rise to the 24 T cell receptor beta chains below, sequenced in a study of OX40 agonist ivuxolimab in advanced cancers. Library preparation was by the immunoSEQ multiplex PCR assay. TCRdb took over this immuneACCESS table, retaining in-frame rearrangements with V and J assigned. Such tables are incomplete; in checked studies, under half of the missing clones stem from an unresolved V gene, and the remainder is unexplained. This sample gives 76,000 or so clones in total; approximately 85% of them show up just once. Around 5.5% of the sample belongs to the ten largest clones. The specimen was CD4+ or CD8+ T cells sorted from blood, collected in a trial of the OX40 agonist ivuxolimab. Source of these receptors: an adult with an advanced solid tumor such as melanoma, head and neck, liver or kidney cancer.

This clone was observed a few times. The junction and the germline gene differ at one end; a read error may be behind it. This chain links TRBV6-1 with TRBJ2-7, with TRBD1 matching over 7 bases. Germline V gene data show CDR1 as MNHNS and CDR2 as SASEGT. This CDR3 region has 14 residues. The CDR3 loop is CASSVPGQSYERYF. The CDR3 DNA reads as TGTGCCAGCAGTGTCCCGGGACAGAGCTACGAGCGGTACTTC.

The chain employs TRBV5-8 and TRBJ2-1; TRBD2 matches at 10 bases. The CDR3 is made up of 15 amino acids. J was trimmed by 3 bases and V by 5 bases; bases with no gene match: 5. Germline V gene data show CDR1 as SGHTS and CDR2 as YDEGEE. The CDR3 protein is CASRQTSGNYNEQFF. In nucleotides, the CDR3 is TGTGCCAGCAGGCAAACTAGCGGGAACTACAATGAGCAGTTCTTC.

The rearrangement links TRBV11-2 to TRBJ1-1, with D maybe TRBD1 (5 bases). Germline loops: CDR1 SGHAT, CDR2 FQNNGV. Trimming took off 5 bases at V and 6 bases at J, with 19 bases between the two ends. This CDR3 is built from 15 residues. The CDR3 is CASSPSGPQGSEAFF. The CDR3 DNA is TGTGCCAGCAGCCCGTCGGGACCCCAAGGGTCTGAAGCTTTCTTT. Drawing the rest from reference TRBV11-2 and TRBJ1-1, the complete variable domain is EAGVAQSPRYKIIEKRQSVAFWCNPISGHATLYWYQQILGQGPKLLIQFQNNGVVDDSQLPKDRFSAERLKGVDSTLKIQPAKLEDSAVYLCASSPSGPQGSEAFFGQGTRLTVV.

The J gene is TRBJ2-7, the V gene TRBV6-6; 7 nucleotides line up with TRBD1. After removal of 10 bases from V and 6 bases from J, the junction contained 9 bases not matched to a gene. The CDR3 is 12 residues long. CDR1 is MNHNY, CDR2 SVGAGI, per germline (reference sequence). The CDR3 reads CATGPRGSEQYF. In nucleotides, the CDR3 is TGTGCCACTGGGCCCAGGGGGTCCGAGCAGTACTTC.

This chain uses TRBV5-6 with TRBJ2-7; unclear D gene. The CDR3 extends over 12 amino acids. V was clipped by 2 bases and J by 3 bases, with 6 bases between them. From germline, CDR1 is SGHDT and CDR2 YYEEEE. In nucleotides, the CDR3 is TGTGCCAGCAGCTTTTTGGTCTACGAGCAGTACTTC. Its translation: CASSFLVYEQYF.

V usage is TRBV15 and J usage is TRBJ1-2, with a tentative D call TRBD1 (5 bases). The V end lost 1 base, the J end lost 6 bases, and 12 bases lay between the germline ends. The CDR3 covers 14 residues. CDR1 is LNHNV and CDR2 is YYDKDF in the germline V gene (reference sequence). The CDR3 bases are TGTGCCACCAGCAGAGGGGACCCCATGGATGGCTACACCTTC. It encodes CATSRGDPMDGYTF. The full variable domain, completed using reference TRBV15 and TRBJ1-2, is DAMVIQNPRYQVTQFGKPVTLSCSQTLNHNVMYWYQQKSSQAPKLLFHYYDKDFNNEADTPDNFQSRRPNTSFCFLDIRSPGLGDTAMYLCATSRGDPMDGYTFGSGTRLTVV.

This clone was picked up one time. The V and J genes are TRBV2 and TRBJ2-7, with TRBD2 identical over 7 bases. Germline V lookup: CDR1 SNHLY, CDR2 FYNNEI. The CDR3 loop spans 16 amino acids. V lost 5 bases and J lost 5; bases outside the gene matches: 15. The CDR3, as DNA: TGTGCCAGCAGTCCCGCTCTAGCGGCCCCTCCGAACGAGCAGTACTTC. Amino acids: CASSPALAAPPNEQYF.

CDR3 bases: TGTGCCAGCAGCTTAGAGGCAGTACGAGGCTACACCTTC. Residues: CASSLEAVRGYTF. The chain uses TRBV7-9 and TRBJ1-2; D gene ambiguous. CDR1 and CDR2 from the germline V gene are SEHNR and FQNEAQ (reference sequence). The CDR3 is made up of 13 amino acids. The V gene lost 1 base and the J gene lost 8 bases, with 11 bases spanning the gap.

The gene calls are TRBV2 and TRBJ1-2, with D possibly matching TRBD1 (5 bases). The CDR3 loop spans 14 amino acids. Germline V gene sequence: CDR1 SNHLY, CDR2 FYNNEI. The V gene lost 1 base and the J gene lost 2 bases, with 8 bases spanning the gap. CDR3 sequence (DNA): TGTGCCAGCAGTGAAGGGGGCTCAAACTATGGCTACACCTTC. Translating gives CASSEGGSNYGYTF. The full variable domain, rest sourced from reference TRBV2 and TRBJ1-2, is EPEVTQTPSHQVTQMGQEVILRCVPISNHLYFYWYRQILGQKVEFLVSFYNNEISEKSEIFDDQFSVERPDGSNFTLKIRSTKLEDSAMYFCASSEGGSNYGYTFGSGTRLTVV.

The gene calls are TRBV2 and TRBJ1-2; D may be TRBD1 (5 bases). CDR1 and CDR2 from the germline V gene are SNHLY and FYNNEI. The CDR3 length is 15 residues. V was trimmed by 0 bases and J by 4 bases, leaving 12 bases between them. Here the CDR3 reads CASSEAQGFLYGYTF. The CDR3 DNA follows: TGTGCCAGCAGTGAAGCGCAGGGTTTCCTCTATGGCTACACCTTC.

The chain recombines TRBV28 with TRBJ1-5, with 7 positions matching TRBD1. This CDR3 spans 15 amino acids. Germline CDR1 MDHEN, CDR2 SYDVKM. V was clipped by 4 bases and J by 3 bases; unmatched bases: 6. CDR3 residues: CASSSGQVDNQPQHF. The CDR3 nucleotides are TGTGCCAGCAGTTCCGGACAGGTGGACAATCAGCCCCAGCATTTT.

V is TRBV7-8 and J is TRBJ2-7; 7 nucleotides match TRBD2. The trim removed 0 bases at V and 3 bases at J, leaving 11 bases unmatched. This CDR3 has 17 amino acids. The germline V gene has CDR1 SGHVS and CDR2 FQNEAQ. The DNA for the CDR3 is TGTGCCAGCAGCTTAGCCCCGAGACTAGCAAGAGGCTACGAGCAGTACTTC. Its protein is CASSLAPRLARGYEQYF.

This clone was counted a few times. In DNA form, the CDR3 reads TGTGCCAGTAGTGGCAGAGGGGTTGGGCTAGCGGGGGGAAGCTCCTACAATGAGCAGTTCTTC. Translating gives CASSGRGVGLAGGSSYNEQFF. The chain is built from TRBV19 and TRBJ2-1; 11 bases align to TRBD2. There are 21 residues in the CDR3. The V and J ends lost 5 bases and 0 bases, in that order; junction bases with no gene match: 18. CDR1 LNHDA and CDR2 SQIVND come from the germline V gene (reference sequence).

V is TRBV9 and J is TRBJ2-3; TRBD1 aligns across 8 bases. V dropped 2 bases and J dropped 6; count of bases not matched to a gene: 5. The CDR3 loop spans 14 amino acids. Germline V gene data show CDR1 as SGDLS and CDR2 as YYNGEE. The CDR3 protein is CASSVSQGGDTQYF. CDR3 sequence (DNA): TGTGCCAGCAGCGTTTCACAGGGGGGCGATACGCAGTATTTT.

The CDR3 DNA is TGTGCCAGCGGCGGACAGAGCTCCTACAATGAGCAGTTCTTC. Translation gives CASGGQSSYNEQFF. J is TRBJ2-1 and V is TRBV2, with D perhaps matching TRBD1 (6 bases). Trimming took off 8 bases at V and 0 bases at J, with 11 bases between the two ends. The CDR3 is 14 residues long. In germline, CDR1 is SNHLY, CDR2 FYNNEI.

This clone has a handful of counts. V and J are TRBV7-8 and TRBJ2-7; 10 bases are shared with TRBD2. This CDR3 is 15 amino acids long. With V trimmed by 1 base and J by 6 bases, 6 bases remained unmatched. CDR1 and CDR2 from the germline V gene are SGHVS and FQNEAQ. CDR3 sequence (DNA): TGTGCCAGCAGCTTAGGAACTAGCGGGACCCGCGAGCAGTACTTC. Protein sequence: CASSLGTSGTREQYF.

The rearrangement joins TRBV19 to TRBJ2-7, with D possibly TRBD2 on 5 matching bases. CDR1 and CDR2 from the germline V gene are LNHDA and SQIVND (reference sequence). The CDR3 covers 13 residues. V was trimmed by 6 bases and J by 0 bases, leaving 9 bases between them. CDR3 DNA: TGTGCCAGTAGCCGAGGGATCTCCTACGAGCAGTACTTC. Translation: CASSRGISYEQYF.

V is TRBV6-5 and J is TRBJ1-3; maybe TRBD1 (6 bases). Trimming shortened V by 6 bases and J by 2 bases, and 11 bases separated the two germline ends. The germline gives CDR1 MNHEY, CDR2 SVGAGI. This CDR3 region has 14 residues. CDR3 residues: CASSRTVPGNTIYF. In DNA, the CDR3 is TGTGCCAGCAGCCGGACAGTCCCTGGAAACACCATATATTTT.

The rearrangement joins TRBV14 to TRBJ1-1; TRBD1 matches at 9 bases. The CDR3 is 15 residues long. V shed 1 base and J 2 bases; nucleotides not matched to a gene: 2. The germline V gene has CDR1 SGHDN and CDR2 FVKESK. The CDR3 DNA sequence: TGTGCCAGCAGCCAAGGGACAGGGGCTAACACTGAAGCTTTCTTT. The encoded protein is CASSQGTGANTEAFF.

V usage is TRBV19 and J usage is TRBJ2-1, with 7 bases matching TRBD2. J lost 0 bases, V lost 6 bases, and 8 bases had no gene match. The CDR3 is 16 amino acids. Germline V gives CDR1 LNHDA, CDR2 SQIVND (reference sequence). CDR3 DNA sequence: TGTGCCAGTAGCGCGCCTAGCGGTAGCTCCTACAATGAGCAGTTCTTC. Its protein is CASSAPSGSSYNEQFF.

This chain joins TRBV18 and TRBJ2-1; 8 nucleotides line up with TRBD1. The germline V gene encodes CDR1 KGHSH and CDR2 LQKENI. Trimming took 7 bases from V and 5 from J; bases not matched to a gene: 7. The CDR3 contains 14 residues. The chain's CDR3 is CASLGQEMNNEQFF. The CDR3, as DNA: TGTGCCAGCTTGGGACAGGAAATGAACAATGAGCAGTTCTTC.

V and J are TRBV18 and TRBJ2-5, with TRBD1 matching over 9 bases. The CDR3 loop spans 17 amino acids. After removal of 2 bases from V and 5 bases from J, the junction contained 12 bases not matched to a gene. Germline V gene data show CDR1 as KGHSH and CDR2 as LQKENI. CDR3 amino acids: CASSPKDRGELGETQYF. The DNA for the CDR3 is TGTGCCAGCTCACCAAAGGACAGGGGAGAATTGGGGGAGACCCAGTACTTC.

The rearrangement links TRBV5-1 to TRBJ2-5, with 10 bases lining up with TRBD2. The end of the DNA is better explained by TRBJ2-7, so the J call may be wrong. Germline loops: CDR1 SGHRS, CDR2 YFSETQ. This CDR3 comprises 18 residues. Written as DNA, the CDR3 is TGCGCCAGCAGCCCGGTTATAGGTCGTCTAGCGGGAGTGGTCGAGCAGTACTTC. It translates to CASSPVIGRLAGVVEQYF.

The V and J genes are TRBV19 and TRBJ2-6; D gene ambiguous. From germline, CDR1 is LNHDA and CDR2 SQIVND (reference sequence). This CDR3 region has 15 residues. V dropped 1 base and J dropped 0 bases, with 4 bases sitting between them. DNA for the CDR3: TGTGCCAGTAGTATAGTTCTCTCTGGGGCCAACGTCCTGACTTTC. Residues: CASSIVLSGANVLTF.